This TCR beta chain is drawn from a study of CD8 T cells in ankylosing spondylitis (dated by TCRdb to about 2017). In the study overall: T cell receptor beta repertoires were profiled in healthy donors and ankylosing spondylitis patients so that disease-linked TCR variants could be found. The full study cohort was made up of approximately 24 ankylosing spondylitis patients and 108 healthy donors. Peripheral blood was sampled, and synovial fluid was also collected from ankylosing spondylitis patients.

The sequencer listed for this sample is Illumina HiSeq 2500. TCR beta libraries were prepared by quantitative 5'-RACE with molecular barcodes. In the original analysis: A new computational method, built on a probabilistic model of VDJ rearrangement, was used to identify disease-linked TCR variants. The public reads were reanalyzed by TCRdb: fastp trimming at Q25, MiXCR alignment, in-frame beta chains only. Records with the same CDR3 protein are collapsed into one entry carrying the most frequent genes and DNA. Here the V and J calls rest on TCRdb's processing, not on the authors' analysis. Here the sample has 230,000 or so distinct CDR3 sequences; approximately 24% occur a single time. 0.5% to 0.75% of the sample lies in the top ten. Sequences SQVTM (CDR1) and ANQGSEA (CDR2) are obtained from the germline V gene. V is pruned by 6 bases and J by 5 bases, leaving 3 bases of the junction without a gene match. The CDR3 runs 12 amino acids, cysteine and phenylalanine included. Only the CDR3 DNA is retained, 36 bases long and in frame from the first base.

For this clonotype: This clone's antigen is unknown. The record has no base qualities; no much larger clone is one base away.

General conclusions and limits of the study: Some TCR beta motif variants had previously been reported in synovial fluid and blood of reactive arthritis patients, which suggested common disease-initiation mechanisms. The disease-linked clones were reported as significantly enriched in matched synovial fluid samples from ankylosing spondylitis patients. A TCR beta motif of several highly homologous amino acid variants appeared characteristic of blood from ankylosing spondylitis patients. A CD8+ phenotype was shown by the disease-linked clones, which were found at relatively low frequencies in peripheral blood.

The rearrangement joined TRBV29-1 to TRBJ2-3; 9 middle bases align to TRBD2. This TCR was recovered from a male donor with ankylosing spondylitis or in good health (not recorded which). Sequenced: blood, either unsorted or a sorted T cell fraction (not recorded which). The bases are TGCAGCGTGCTGACTAGCGGAGATACGCAGTATTTT. Translated, this is CSVLTSGDTQYF.